The next 23 T cell receptor beta chains were all read from a single sample in a study of T cell responses to AZD1222 COVID-19 vaccine. Data came from immunoSEQ multiplex PCR; TCRdb stores just in-frame clones and leaves some out. The sample lists over 85,000 clones, 65% to 85% occurring once. The sample consisted of peripheral blood, taken 28 days after the second AZD1222 dose. The source of these receptors is an adult who received the AZD1222 COVID-19 vaccine.

The rearrangement links TRBV25-1 to TRBJ2-1; no definite D call. Germline CDR1 reads MGHDK; CDR2 reads SYGVNS. V was clipped by 4 bases and J by 2 bases, with 3 bases between them. The CDR3 runs to 12 residues. CDR3 sequence: CASSGPYNEQFF. CDR3 sequence (DNA): TGTGCCAGCAGTGGACCCTACAATGAGCAGTTCTTC. The full variable domain, its missing parts supplied by reference TRBV25-1 and TRBJ2-1, is EADIYQTPRYLVIGTGKKITLECSQTMGHDKMYWYQQDPGMELHLIHYSYGVNSTEKGDLSSESTVSRIRTEHFPLTLESARPSHTSQYLCASSGPYNEQFFGPGTRLTVL.

V is TRBV7-2 and J is TRBJ2-3, with D possibly matching TRBD2 (5 bases). CDR1 is SGHTA, CDR2 FQGNSA, per germline. With 6 bases removed from V and 5 bases from J, the gap between germline ends came to 15 bases. The CDR3 covers 14 residues. Here the CDR3 reads CASSRGYLEDTQYF. CDR3 sequence (DNA): TGTGCCAGCAGTCGCGGGTATCTCGAAGATACGCAGTATTTT.

The V and J genes are TRBV13 and TRBJ2-3, with 10 bases that match TRBD1. There are 16 residues in the CDR3. V dropped 4 bases and J dropped 2; count of bases not matched to a gene: 6. Germline lookup yields CDR1 PRHDT and CDR2 FYEKMQ (reference sequence). The CDR3 sequence is CASSSFGTGDTDTQYF. The CDR3 DNA follows: TGTGCCAGCAGCTCTTTCGGGACAGGGGACACAGATACGCAGTATTTT.

The chain joins TRBV2 to TRBJ1-3; the match to TRBD1 covers 7 bases. The V segment lost 5 bases and the J segment 0 bases; nucleotides outside the gene matches: 13. CDR3 length equals 18 residues. Germline CDR1 is SNHLY and CDR2 is FYNNEI. The DNA of the CDR3 is TGTGCCAGCAGTATGGGAGGGGGCGGCCTCAACTCTGGAAACACCATATATTTT. Residues: CASSMGGGGLNSGNTIYF.

This chain joins TRBV9 and TRBJ2-5; a weak D match, TRBD2 (5 bases). Germline values: CDR1 SGDLS, CDR2 YYNGEE. The CDR3 totals 14 residues. Trimming cost V 0 bases and J 2 bases, with 8 bases left between them. The CDR3: CASSVAGRQETQYF. DNA of the CDR3: TGTGCCAGCAGCGTAGCGGGGAGACAAGAGACCCAGTACTTC.

This chain uses TRBV7-2 with TRBJ1-2; 11 nucleotides agree with TRBD1. Germline V gene sequence: CDR1 SGHTA, CDR2 FQGNSA. The CDR3 length is 17 residues. The V segment lost 1 base and the J segment 2 bases; nucleotides outside the gene matches: 6. The CDR3 DNA sequence: TGTGCCAGCAGCTTAGGGTCTAGGGACAGGGGGAACTATGGCTACACCTTC. It encodes CASSLGSRDRGNYGYTF.

The chain uses TRBV6-2 or TRBV6-3 and TRBJ1-5; D uncertain. Germline CDR1 reads MNHEY; CDR2 reads SVGEGT. This CDR3 is 13 amino acids long. Trimming removed 6 bases from V and 0 bases from J, with 6 bases in between. CDR3 sequence reads: CASSPNSNQPQHF. Written as DNA, the CDR3 is TGTGCCAGCAGCCCTAATAGCAATCAGCCCCAGCATTTT.

This chain connects TRBV5-1 to TRBJ2-3, with TRBD2 matching over 12 bases. The germline V gene has CDR1 SGHRS and CDR2 YFSETQ. CDR3 length: 17 residues. V gave up 4 bases and J gave up 6 bases; unmatched junction bases: 12. CDR3 in DNA: TGCGCCAGCAGCCATGGGGGTTCGGGACTAGCGGGCGATACGCAGTATTTT. Its translation: CASSHGGSGLAGDTQYF. The variable domain in full, completed from reference TRBV5-1 and TRBJ2-3, reads KAGVTQTPRYLIKTRGQQVTLSCSPISGHRSVSWYQQTPGQGLQFLFEYFSETQRNKGNFPGRFSGRQFSNSRSEMNVSTLELGDSALYLCASSHGGSGLAGDTQYFGPGTRLTVL.

The table lists this clone with a few counts. V and J are TRBV10-3 and TRBJ2-7; D gene uncertain. V gave up 2 bases and J gave up 7 bases, with 15 bases separating them. The CDR3 totals 14 residues. CDR1 is ENHRY and CDR2 is SYGVKD in the germline V gene. The CDR3, as DNA: TGTGCCATCAGTGAGGACCTATCCATCGGTGAGCAGTACTTC. Protein product: CAISEDLSIGEQYF.

The chain uses TRBV9 and TRBJ2-2; D unresolved. This CDR3 has 13 amino acids. Germline V gene data show CDR1 as SGDLS and CDR2 as YYNGEE. V was cut by 4 bases and J by 5 bases, with 9 bases left in between. CDR3 loop: CASSPRTTGELFF. CDR3 coding DNA: TGTGCCAGCAGCCCCCGAACAACCGGGGAGCTGTTTTTT.

This chain uses TRBV5-1 with TRBJ2-7; D is undetermined. Germline V gene lookup returns CDR1 SGHRS and CDR2 YFSETQ. The CDR3 sequence is 12 residues long. Trimming took off 4 bases at V and 3 bases at J, with 8 bases between the two ends. CDR3: CASSLYGYEQYF. CDR3 DNA: TGCGCCAGCAGCCTCTATGGCTACGAGCAGTACTTC. Complete variable domain (other parts from reference TRBV5-1 and TRBJ2-7): KAGVTQTPRYLIKTRGQQVTLSCSPISGHRSVSWYQQTPGQGLQFLFEYFSETQRNKGNFPGRFSGRQFSNSRSEMNVSTLELGDSALYLCASSLYGYEQYFGPGTRLTVT.

V is TRBV7-2 and J is TRBJ2-5, with D uncertain. Trimming removed 1 base at V and 5 bases at J, with 8 bases between. Germline V gene data show CDR1 as SGHTA and CDR2 as FQGNSA. This CDR3 has 13 amino acids. The CDR3 here is CASSLVGRETQYF. The DNA of the CDR3 is TGTGCCAGCAGCTTAGTCGGTAGGGAGACCCAGTACTTC. Based on the CDR3 plus reference TRBV7-2 and TRBJ2-5, the full variable domain is GAGVSQSPSNKVTEKGKDVELRCDPISGHTALYWYRQSLGQGLEFLIYFQGNSAPDKSGLPSDRFSAERTGGSVSTLTIQRTQQEDSAVYLCASSLVGRETQYFGPGTRLLVL.

This sequence joins TRBV3-1 (or the pseudogene TRBV3-2) and TRBJ2-7, with 13 bases that match TRBD2. This CDR3 spans 17 amino acids. V shed 4 bases and J 2 bases; nucleotides not matched to a gene: 8. CDR1 is LGHDT and CDR2 is YNNKEL in the germline V gene (reference sequence). CDR3 DNA: TGTGCCAGCAGCCCCGGACTAGCGGGGGACCTACCCTACGAGCAGTACTTC. Protein sequence: CASSPGLAGDLPYEQYF.

This clone has more than one count but fewer than ten. The rearrangement links TRBV29-1 to TRBJ2-5; 7 bases fit TRBD1. In germline, CDR1 is SQVTM, CDR2 ANQGSEA. The J segment lost 1 base and the V segment lost 4 bases, leaving 6 bases of the junction unmatched. The length of the CDR3 is 14 residues. The CDR3 is CSVAHGTAQETQYF. The CDR3, as DNA: TGCAGCGTTGCCCACGGGACAGCCCAAGAGACCCAGTACTTC.

The J gene is TRBJ1-1, the V gene TRBV3-1 (or the pseudogene TRBV3-2); TRBD1 agrees at 9 bases. CDR1 LGHDT and CDR2 YNNKEL come from the germline V gene (reference sequence). V was clipped by 5 bases and J by 4 bases; unmatched bases: 5. This CDR3 is 14 amino acids long. The CDR3 region has the DNA TGTGCCAGCAGCTGGCGACAGGGGGGCACTGAAGCTTTCTTT. It yields the protein CASSWRQGGTEAFF.

The V gene is TRBV6-5, the J gene TRBJ2-3; D ambiguous. The length of the CDR3 is 11 residues. V was cut by 6 bases and J by 5 bases, with 6 bases left in between. Germline V CDR1 and CDR2: MNHEY, SVGAGI. CDR3 bases: TGTGCCAGCAGGGAGCGAGATACGCAGTATTTT. It yields the protein CASRERDTQYF.

CDR3 sequence: CSVGVTSGRDTGELFF. The CDR3, as DNA: TGCAGCGTTGGCGTAACTAGCGGGAGGGACACCGGGGAGCTGTTTTTT. The chain recombines TRBV29-1 with TRBJ2-2; 13 nucleotides match TRBD2. There are 16 residues in the CDR3. With V trimmed by 4 bases and J by 3 bases, 5 bases remained unmatched. Per the germline V gene, CDR1 is SQVTM and CDR2 is ANQGSEA.

The chain joins TRBV28 to TRBJ1-2; D is unresolved. V lost 3 bases and J 8 bases, leaving 16 bases between the germline ends. The CDR3 length is 14 residues. Germline V gives CDR1 MDHEN, CDR2 SYDVKM. CDR3 sequence reads: CASSFHTVSSGYTF. DNA of the CDR3: TGTGCCAGCAGTTTCCACACGGTCAGTTCAGGCTACACCTTC.

The chain is built from TRBV7-9 and TRBJ1-1, with D unclear. The CDR3 consists of 14 residues. V lost 2 bases and J 0 bases, leaving 7 bases between the germline ends. Per germline, CDR1 SEHNR and CDR2 FQNEAQ (reference sequence). The CDR3 DNA follows: TGTGCCAGCAGCTTAAGACGGTTGAACACTGAAGCTTTCTTT. Translated, it gives CASSLRRLNTEAFF.

This chain connects TRBV7-3 to TRBJ2-5, with 8 bases identical to TRBD2. Germline V gene lookup returns CDR1 SGHTA and CDR2 FQGTGA. With 1 base clipped from V and 4 bases from J, the junction kept 8 bases outside the gene matches. The CDR3 covers 16 residues. As DNA, the CDR3 is TGTGCCAGCAGCTTAAGGCGAGCGGGAGTCGGAGAGACCCAGTACTTC. Protein product: CASSLRRAGVGETQYF.

The V and J genes are TRBV2 and TRBJ2-7; 11 bases fit TRBD2. The germline V gene encodes CDR1 SNHLY and CDR2 FYNNEI. The CDR3 covers 15 residues. Trimming took 3 bases from V and 4 from J; bases not matched to a gene: 5. The DNA for the CDR3 is TGTGCCAGCAGTGAGTGGGGGACTAGCGGATACGAGCAGTACTTC. This translates into CASSEWGTSGYEQYF.

This sequence joins TRBV6-5 and TRBJ2-3; 7 positions agree with TRBD1. Germline trimming cut 8 bases from V and 2 bases from J; bases unmatched to any gene: 7. The CDR3 runs 14 residues. The germline gives CDR1 MNHEY, CDR2 SVGAGI. CDR3 region: CASGDRVPTDTQYF. CDR3 sequence (DNA): TGTGCCAGCGGCGACAGGGTCCCCACAGATACGCAGTATTTT.

The genes are TRBV25-1 and TRBJ1-4; unclear D gene. This CDR3 is 15 amino acids long. Trimming removed 2 bases from V and 8 bases from J, with 15 bases in between. CDR1 and CDR2 from the germline V gene are MGHDK and SYGVNS. The CDR3 sequence is CASSEESPLREKLFF. Written as DNA, the CDR3 is TGTGCCAGCAGTGAAGAGTCGCCGTTGCGGGAAAAACTGTTTTTT. Filled out from reference TRBV25-1 and TRBJ1-4, the complete variable domain reads EADIYQTPRYLVIGTGKKITLECSQTMGHDKMYWYQQDPGMELHLIHYSYGVNSTEKGDLSSESTVSRIRTEHFPLTLESARPSHTSQYLCASSEESPLREKLFFGSGTQLSVL.